Listed below are T cell receptor beta chains from one sample, sequenced in a study of response to subunit inactivated influenza vaccine. TCRdb re-called the RT-PCR reads through MiXCR, storing one row per CDR3 protein. The sample carries 650,000 to 800,000 distinct CDR3 sequences, more than 11% recorded once. The source was PBMCs from blood, collected 14 to 15 days before vaccination. The receptor set was obtained from a man between 45 and 60 years old who received an inactivated influenza vaccine. The CDR3 runs from the conserved cysteine through the conserved F or W. The D gene is left open where the match is weak. Clone size appears in some rows only: once, few, many, or a class for an expanded clone.

v_gene,j_gene,d_gene,abundance,CDR3nt,CDR3aa
TRBV6-2/TRBV6-3,TRBJ1-5,.,few,TGTGCCAGCGCCCCGCTGGGGGTCCAGCCCCAGCATTTT,CASAPLGVQPQHF
TRBV5-1,TRBJ1-2,.,few,TGCGCCAGCAGCGCGACCACCCTTAGGGGCTACACCTTC,CASSATTLRGYTF
TRBV4-3,TRBJ2-7,TRBD1,few,TGCGCCAGCAGCCCCGGACAGGGGGAGTACGAGCAGTACTTC,CASSPGQGEYEQYF
TRBV10-3,TRBJ2-3,TRBD1,many,TGTGCCATCAGTGCTGGCGTGACAGGGGGTATGGATACGCAGTATTTT,CAISAGVTGGMDTQYF
TRBV6-5,TRBJ1-1,.,.,TGTGCCAGCAGTTCAATGGACAGGAACACTGAAGCTTTCTTT,CASSSMDRNTEAFF
TRBV24-1,TRBJ2-1,TRBD1,few,TGTGCCACCAGTGATCCACAGGGGGCGCGGATTTATGAGCAGTTCTTC,CATSDPQGARIYEQFF
TRBV7-8,TRBJ2-3,TRBD1,many,TGTGCCAGCAGAAACGGGACAGGGCTGAATACGCAGTATTTT,CASRNGTGLNTQYF
TRBV11-2,TRBJ2-7,TRBD2,few,TGTGCCAGCAGCTTAGCTAGCGGGGGGGCCACCCCCTACGAGCAGTACTTC,CASSLASGGATPYEQYF
TRBV6-1,TRBJ2-7,.,few,TGTGCCAGCAGCCCGACCCTTATTAACTACGAGCAGTACTTC,CASSPTLINYEQYF
TRBV3-1,TRBJ2-1,TRBD2,few,TGTGCCAGCAGCCAACTTTACTTGGGACTAGCGGAGTCCTACAATGAGCAGTTCTTC,CASSQLYLGLAESYNEQFF
TRBV3-1,TRBJ2-6,.,few,TGTGCCAGCAGCCAATATGAGGGACCTGGGGCCAACGTCCTGACTTTC,CASSQYEGPGANVLTF
TRBV3-1,TRBJ2-1,TRBD2,few,TGTGCCAGCAGCCCCTGGACTAGCGGGAGCAATGAGCAGTTCTTC,CASSPWTSGSNEQFF
TRBV5-1,TRBJ1-2,TRBD1,.,TGCGCCAGCAGCTTGGGACAGGGGGCGACCACCCCCTATGGCTACACCTTC,CASSLGQGATTPYGYTF
TRBV6-1,TRBJ2-7,TRBD2,few,TGTGCCAGCGGACTAGCGGCTTACGAGCAGTACTTC,CASGLAAYEQYF
TRBV20-1,TRBJ2-5,.,.,TGCAGTGCTACAGGGCTCCAAGAGACCCAGTACTTC,CSATGLQETQYF
TRBV6-5,TRBJ2-1,.,few,TGTGCCAGCAGTTTAGGGGTGCGAGGGAATGAGCAGTTCTTC,CASSLGVRGNEQFF
TRBV5-1,TRBJ2-7,.,many,TGCGCCAGCAGCTTGTATCCAAACTACGAGCAGTACTTC,CASSLYPNYEQYF
TRBV6-5,TRBJ1-1,TRBD1,.,TGTGCCAGCAGTTACGGGACAGTCACTGAAGCTTTCTTT,CASSYGTVTEAFF
TRBV5-1,TRBJ1-2,.,few,TGCGCCAGCAGCTTTCGGGTCGGACTGGGGCATACTAACTACACCTTC,CASSFRVGLGHTNYTF
TRBV4-2,TRBJ2-7,TRBD1,few,TGTGCCAGCAGCCATCGCCGGGACAGGGCCTACGAGCAGTACTTC,CASSHRRDRAYEQYF
TRBV6-5,TRBJ1-5,.,.,TGTGCCAGCAGTAACATGGGGCGTCAGCCCCAGCATTTT,CASSNMGRQPQHF
TRBV6-2/TRBV6-3,TRBJ2-3,.,.,TGTGCCAGCAGTGATAGTGGTTCCGATACGCAGTATTTT,CASSDSGSDTQYF
TRBV12-3/TRBV12-4,TRBJ2-1,TRBD2,few,TGTGCCAGCAGTCCTGGGACTAGCGGGGACCTCTACAATGAGCAGTTCTTC,CASSPGTSGDLYNEQFF
TRBV27,TRBJ2-1,TRBD2,.,TGTGCCAGCAGTTCCCCCCGGACTAGCGGGAGAAGCAATGAGCAGTTCTTC,CASSSPRTSGRSNEQFF
TRBV27,TRBJ1-6,.,.,TGTGCCAGCAGTTTAGCCAGGGGTGGTAATTCACCCCTCCACTTT,CASSLARGGNSPLHF
TRBV21-1,TRBJ2-1,.,few,TGTGCCAGCAGCAAAGAAGGTAGCGGGGGACCCTACAATGAGCAGTTCTTC,CASSKEGSGGPYNEQFF
TRBV3-1,TRBJ2-7,.,many,TGTGCCAGCAGCCAAGTCCCCCTGGCCTACGAGCAGTACTTC,CASSQVPLAYEQYF
TRBV19,TRBJ1-4,TRBD1,.,TGTGCCAGTAGTACTACCGGGACAGGGTGGAATGAAAAACTGTTTTTT,CASSTTGTGWNEKLFF
TRBV5-6,TRBJ1-2,.,few,TGTGCCAGCAGCCAGGAGTGGGGGGACCAAGGCTATGGCTACACCTTC,CASSQEWGDQGYGYTF
TRBV6-1,TRBJ2-1,TRBD1,.,TGTGCCAGTAAGGTTCGGGAAGGGACAGGGGAATACAATGAGCAGTTCTTC,CASKVREGTGEYNEQFF
TRBV2,TRBJ2-7,.,.,TGTGCCAGCAGCCTGGACGGGGGGCCGGGCTACGAGCAGTACTTC,CASSLDGGPGYEQYF
TRBV14,TRBJ2-1,.,many,TGTGCCAGCAGCCGGGGAGATAGAGGACAGTTCTTC,CASSRGDRGQFF
TRBV7-9,TRBJ2-2,.,few,TGTGCCAGCAGTCCGAGCGAGAACACCGGGGAGCTGTTTTTT,CASSPSENTGELFF
TRBV29-1,TRBJ2-5,TRBD1,few,TGCAGCGTTGAGTTAAAGAGGGACAGGGGGCAAGAGACCCAGTACTTC,CSVELKRDRGQETQYF
TRBV12-3/TRBV12-4,TRBJ2-1,.,.,TGTGCCAGCAGTTTCCTTCAGGCAGCCAATGAGCAGTTCTTC,CASSFLQAANEQFF
TRBV10-3,TRBJ1-5,.,few,TGTGCCATCAGTAAAAACCCGGAGCAGCCCCAGCATTTT,CAISKNPEQPQHF
TRBV5-1,TRBJ2-2,.,.,TGCGCCAGCAGCTTTAGTGTATTCGGCACCGGGGAGCTGTTTTTT,CASSFSVFGTGELFF
TRBV6-2/TRBV6-3,TRBJ2-2,TRBD2,few,TGTGCCAGCAGTTACCTATTACACCGGACTAGCTTAAACAAGATTTCCGGGGAGCTGTTTTTT,CASSYLLHRTSLNKISGELFF
TRBV12-3/TRBV12-4,TRBJ2-7,.,.,TGTGCCAGCAGCTACTATACAGGGAACGACGAGCAGTACTTC,CASSYYTGNDEQYF
TRBV20-1,TRBJ1-1,.,few,TGCAGTGCTAGAGATCGGTGGAGGAACACTGAAGCTTTCTTT,CSARDRWRNTEAFF
TRBV12-3/TRBV12-4,TRBJ2-7,.,many,TGTGCCAGCAGTGCAGGGGCGGTCTACGAGCAGTACTTC,CASSAGAVYEQYF
TRBV18,TRBJ2-7,.,.,TGTGCCAGCTCACCCGGATTGATTAGCTCCTACGAGCAGTACTTC,CASSPGLISSYEQYF
TRBV12-3/TRBV12-4,TRBJ2-1,TRBD2,.,TGTGCCAGCATCAAGACTAGCGGGTACTTCTACAATGAGCAGTTCTTC,CASIKTSGYFYNEQFF
TRBV30,TRBJ2-4,.,few,TGTGCCTGGAGTGCCCCGGACATTTTTCAGTACTTC,CAWSAPDIFQYF
TRBV11-2,TRBJ2-5,TRBD2,few,TGTGCCAGCAGCTTATTGAAAAGGACTAGCGGGATGAGAGAAGAGACCCAGTACTTC,CASSLLKRTSGMREETQYF
TRBV6-1,TRBJ2-7,.,.,TGTGCCAGCAGTGCCCACTCCGGGACCTACGAGCAGTACTTC,CASSAHSGTYEQYF
TRBV15,TRBJ2-6,.,.,TGTGCCACCAATAACCCGGGGTCGACTGGGGCCAACGTCCTGACTTTC,CATNNPGSTGANVLTF
TRBV12-3/TRBV12-4,TRBJ2-7,.,many,TGTGCCAGCAGTACCTTCTACGAGCAGTACTTC,CASSTFYEQYF
TRBV6-1,TRBJ2-5,.,few,TGTGCCAGCAGTGTGACATGGTACCAAGAGACCCAGTACTTC,CASSVTWYQETQYF
TRBV7-2,TRBJ1-4,.,few,TGTGCCAGCAGCTTGCAGGGGAGGACCTCAACTAATGAAAAACTGTTTTTT,CASSLQGRTSTNEKLFF
TRBV7-8,TRBJ1-1,.,many,TGTGCCAGCAGCCCAATCAGGGGCTCTCTTCTCGTTGAAGCTTTCTTT,CASSPIRGSLLVEAFF
TRBV6-1,TRBJ2-7,.,.,TGTGCCAGCAGAAAGGGGAGAACCTACGAGCAGTACTTC,CASRKGRTYEQYF
TRBV12-3/TRBV12-4,TRBJ1-2,.,.,TGTGCCAGCAGTCCCGGGGACGGTGGCTACACCTTC,CASSPGDGGYTF
TRBV2,TRBJ2-7,.,few,TGTGCCAGCAGTAATCCGGGACGTGGGGCCTTCGAGCAGTACTTC,CASSNPGRGAFEQYF
TRBV5-1,TRBJ1-2,.,.,TGCGCCAGCACCGACCTTGGGGTCAGCGGCCATGGCTACACCTTC,CASTDLGVSGHGYTF
TRBV3-1,TRBJ2-5,.,.,TGTGCCAGCAGCCATTCTCTAGAGGCACTAGAGACCCAGTACTTC,CASSHSLEALETQYF
TRBV6-2/TRBV6-3,TRBJ1-5,.,few,TGTGCCAGCAGTTACGTAGGGCGGAATCAGCCCCAGCATTTT,CASSYVGRNQPQHF
TRBV5-1,TRBJ1-6,.,few,TGCGCCAGCAGATCCGGTAGCTCTGATAATTCACCCCTCCACTTT,CASRSGSSDNSPLHF
TRBV14,TRBJ1-5,.,few,TGTGCCAGCAGCCTTGGGCGGTGGACTTTGATGCATTTT,CASSLGRWTLMHF
TRBV7-9,TRBJ2-1,TRBD1,many,TGTGCCAGCAGCCCGGACAGGGTTTTCTACAATGAGCAGTTCTTC,CASSPDRVFYNEQFF